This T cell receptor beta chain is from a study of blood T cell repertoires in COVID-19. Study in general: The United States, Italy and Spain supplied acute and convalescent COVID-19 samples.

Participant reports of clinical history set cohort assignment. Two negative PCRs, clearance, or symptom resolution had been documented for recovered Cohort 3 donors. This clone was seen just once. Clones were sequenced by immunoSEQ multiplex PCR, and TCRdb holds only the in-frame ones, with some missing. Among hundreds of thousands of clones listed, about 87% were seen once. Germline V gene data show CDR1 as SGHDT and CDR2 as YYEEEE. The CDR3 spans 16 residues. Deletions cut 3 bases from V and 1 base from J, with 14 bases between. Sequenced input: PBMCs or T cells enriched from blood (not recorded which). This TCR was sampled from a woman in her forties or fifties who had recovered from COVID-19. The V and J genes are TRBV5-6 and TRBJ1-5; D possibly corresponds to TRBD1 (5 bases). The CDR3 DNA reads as TGTGCCAGCAGCTACGGGACGGGAGAGAGCAATCAGCCCCAGCATTTT. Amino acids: CASSYGTGESNQPQHF.